This paragraph reports one T cell receptor (beta chain). Its antigen is currently not known. No base qualities exist here, and no much larger clone lies one base off it. V and J are trimmed by 1 base and 7 bases, and the gene matches miss 3 bases of the junction. CDR1 SEHNR and CDR2 FQNEAQ were looked up in the germline V gene (reference sequence). CDR3 length: 14 amino acids, cysteine to phenylalanine. Only the CDR3 region is kept as DNA, spanning 42 bases read in frame from base 1. Library preparation used RT-PCR. Sequencing used an Illumina HiSeq 2500. TCRdb handled the public reads itself, with Q25 trimming in fastp and clone calling in MiXCR, and kept productive beta chains. Here each entry gathers all rows of one CDR3 protein and keeps the most common genes and DNA. The sample table shows about 190,000 distinct CDR3 sequences, and under 15% are seen once. In total, the top ten clones hold 26% of the sample.

This record belongs to a study of response to subunit inactivated influenza vaccine (dated by TCRdb to between 2017 and 2018). General notes on the study: The study used deep quantitative T cell receptor repertoire profiling to track responses to a trivalent subunit inactivated influenza vaccine. Paper-wide results and their limitations: The authors suggested that each seasonal influenza vaccination may recruit only a limited number of new T cells.

This chain joins TRBV7-9 to TRBJ2-1; a stretch of 8 junction bases matches TRBD2. This specimen was CD8+ T cells sorted from PBMCs, taken approximately 5 days after vaccination. This clonotype was obtained from a man in his forties or fifties who received an inactivated influenza vaccine. Donor details come from another sample of the same person, matched by shared clones. CDR3 protein: CASSLVREVNEQFF. Read as DNA, the sequence is TGTGCCAGCAGCTTAGTGCGGGAGGTTAATGAGCAGTTCTTC.